This TCR beta chain was retrieved from a study of identical twins. One entry per CDR3 protein, called by TCRdb with MiXCR from the 5' RACE reads. The sample contains some 600,000 distinct CDR3 sequences, about 7% of which appear only once. Per the germline V gene, CDR1 is DFQATT and CDR2 is SNEGSKA (reference sequence). V lost 1 base, J lost 4 bases, and 6 bases stayed unmatched. The CDR3 runs 16 residues. A further study also used this sample, focusing on yellow fever vaccine responses in identical twins.

The gene calls are TRBV20-1 and TRBJ2-1; 11 nucleotides match TRBD2. Material: PBMCs. The sequence was obtained from a woman between 18 and 30 years old in good health. The CDR3 nucleotides are TGCAGTGCTAGAGGGGGGACTAGCGGTAAATACAATGAGCAGTTCTTC. Its translation: CSARGGTSGKYNEQFF.